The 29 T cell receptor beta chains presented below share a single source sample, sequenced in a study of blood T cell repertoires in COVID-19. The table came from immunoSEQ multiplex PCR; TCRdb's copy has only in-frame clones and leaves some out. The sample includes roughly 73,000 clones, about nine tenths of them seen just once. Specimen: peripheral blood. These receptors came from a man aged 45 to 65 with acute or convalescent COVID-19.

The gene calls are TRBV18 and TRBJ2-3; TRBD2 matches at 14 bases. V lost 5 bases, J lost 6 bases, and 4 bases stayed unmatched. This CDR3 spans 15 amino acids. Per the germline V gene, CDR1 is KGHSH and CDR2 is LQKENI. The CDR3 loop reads CASSSGTSGSDTQYF. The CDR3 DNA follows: TGTGCCAGCTCATCCGGGACTAGCGGGAGTGATACGCAGTATTTT.

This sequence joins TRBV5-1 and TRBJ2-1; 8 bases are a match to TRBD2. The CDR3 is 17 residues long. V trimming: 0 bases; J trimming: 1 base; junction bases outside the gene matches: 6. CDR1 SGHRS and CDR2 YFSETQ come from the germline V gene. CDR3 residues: CASSLVLAGQSYNEQFF. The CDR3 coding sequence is TGCGCCAGCAGCTTGGTCCTAGCGGGCCAATCCTACAATGAGCAGTTCTTC.

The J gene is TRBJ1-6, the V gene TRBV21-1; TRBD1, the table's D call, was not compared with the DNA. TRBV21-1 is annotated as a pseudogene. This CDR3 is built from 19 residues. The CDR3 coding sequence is TGTGCCAGCAGCAAAGCGGGGACAGGGGCAAACTTCTATAATTCACCCCTCCACTTT. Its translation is CASSKAGTGANFYNSPLHF.

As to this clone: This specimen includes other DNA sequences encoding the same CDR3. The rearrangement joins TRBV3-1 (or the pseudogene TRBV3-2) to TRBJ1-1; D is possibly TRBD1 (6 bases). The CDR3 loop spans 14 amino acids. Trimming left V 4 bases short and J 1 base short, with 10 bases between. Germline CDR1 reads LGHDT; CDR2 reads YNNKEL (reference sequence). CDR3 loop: CASSPWTENTEAFF. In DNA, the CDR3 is TGTGCCAGCAGCCCATGGACAGAGAACACTGAAGCTTTCTTT.

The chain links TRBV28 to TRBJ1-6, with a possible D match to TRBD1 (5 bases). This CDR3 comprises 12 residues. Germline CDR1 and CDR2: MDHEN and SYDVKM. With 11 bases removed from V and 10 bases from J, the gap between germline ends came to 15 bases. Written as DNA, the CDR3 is TGTGCCGGGGGGGGTGATTGGTCACCCCTCCACTTT. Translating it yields CAGGGDWSPLHF.

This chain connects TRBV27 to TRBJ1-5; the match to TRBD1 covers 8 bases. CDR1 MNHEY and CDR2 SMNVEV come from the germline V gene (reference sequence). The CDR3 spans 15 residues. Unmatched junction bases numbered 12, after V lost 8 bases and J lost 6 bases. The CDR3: CASSIRGRLRQPQHF. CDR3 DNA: TGTGCCAGCTCGATCAGGGGGCGGCTTCGTCAGCCCCAGCATTTT.

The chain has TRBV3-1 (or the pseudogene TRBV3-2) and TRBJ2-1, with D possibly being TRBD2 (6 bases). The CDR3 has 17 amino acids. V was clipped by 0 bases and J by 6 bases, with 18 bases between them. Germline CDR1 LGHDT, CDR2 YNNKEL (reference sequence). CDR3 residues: CASSQDPGSGVTNEQFF. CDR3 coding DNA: TGTGCCAGCAGCCAAGATCCCGGGAGCGGAGTAACCAATGAGCAGTTCTTC.

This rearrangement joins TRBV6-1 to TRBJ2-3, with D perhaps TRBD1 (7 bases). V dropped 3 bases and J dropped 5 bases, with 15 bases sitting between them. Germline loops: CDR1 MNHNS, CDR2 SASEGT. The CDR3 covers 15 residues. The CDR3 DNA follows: TGTGCCAGCAGTGATTACGCAGGGGGGATAGATACGCAGTATTTT. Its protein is CASSDYAGGIDTQYF.

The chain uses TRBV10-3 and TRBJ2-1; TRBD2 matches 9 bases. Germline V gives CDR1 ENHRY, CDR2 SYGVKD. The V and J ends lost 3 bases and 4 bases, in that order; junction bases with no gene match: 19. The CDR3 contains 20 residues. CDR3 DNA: TGTGCCATCAGTGATATTGCGGCCCCACAGCGGGAGGTTCGGTACAATGAGCAGTTCTTC. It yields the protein CAISDIAAPQREVRYNEQFF.

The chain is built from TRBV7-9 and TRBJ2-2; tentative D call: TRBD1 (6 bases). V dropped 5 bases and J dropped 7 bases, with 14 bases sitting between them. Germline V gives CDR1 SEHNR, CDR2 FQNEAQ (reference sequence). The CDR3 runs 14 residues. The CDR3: CASSTQGRDGELFF. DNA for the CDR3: TGTGCCAGCAGCACACAGGGTCGGGACGGGGAGCTGTTTTTT.

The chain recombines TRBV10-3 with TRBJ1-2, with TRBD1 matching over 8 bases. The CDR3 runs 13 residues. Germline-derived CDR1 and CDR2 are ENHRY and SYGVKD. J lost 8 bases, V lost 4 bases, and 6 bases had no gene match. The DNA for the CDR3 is TGTGCCATCAGTGCACAGGGGGATATGGGCTACACCTTC. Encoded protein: CAISAQGDMGYTF.

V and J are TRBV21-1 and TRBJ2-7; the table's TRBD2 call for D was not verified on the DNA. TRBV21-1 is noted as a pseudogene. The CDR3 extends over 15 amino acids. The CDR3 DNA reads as TGTGCCAGCAGCAAAGTTGGAGTAAGCTCCTACGAGCAGTACTTC. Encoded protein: CASSKVGVSSYEQYF.

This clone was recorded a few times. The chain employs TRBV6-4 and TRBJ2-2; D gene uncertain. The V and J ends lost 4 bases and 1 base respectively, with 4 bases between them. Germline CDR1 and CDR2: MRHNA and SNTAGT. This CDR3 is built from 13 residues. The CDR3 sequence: CASSGGNTGELFF. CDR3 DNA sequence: TGTGCCAGCAGTGGCGGGAACACCGGGGAGCTGTTTTTT.

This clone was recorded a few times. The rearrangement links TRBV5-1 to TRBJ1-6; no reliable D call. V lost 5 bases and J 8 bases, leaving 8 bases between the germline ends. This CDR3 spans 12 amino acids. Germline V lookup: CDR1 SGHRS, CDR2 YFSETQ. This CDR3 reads CASRDGDSPLHF. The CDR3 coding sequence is TGCGCCAGCAGGGACGGGGATTCACCCCTCCACTTT.

DNA of the CDR3: TGTGCCAGCACCGGGACAGGGGCTGGCACTGAAGCTTTCTTT. It specifies CASTGTGAGTEAFF. The rearrangement uses TRBV6-5 and TRBJ1-1; 10 nucleotides line up with TRBD1. From germline, CDR1 is MNHEY and CDR2 SVGAGI. J was trimmed by 4 bases and V by 7 bases; bases with no gene match: 6. The CDR3 covers 14 residues.

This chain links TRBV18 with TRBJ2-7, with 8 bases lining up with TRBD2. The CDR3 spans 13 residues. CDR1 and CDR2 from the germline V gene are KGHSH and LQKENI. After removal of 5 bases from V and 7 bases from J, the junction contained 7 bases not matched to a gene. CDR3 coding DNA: TGTGCCAGCTCAAGATGGACTAGCACGGAGCAGTACGTC. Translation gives CASSRWTSTEQYV.

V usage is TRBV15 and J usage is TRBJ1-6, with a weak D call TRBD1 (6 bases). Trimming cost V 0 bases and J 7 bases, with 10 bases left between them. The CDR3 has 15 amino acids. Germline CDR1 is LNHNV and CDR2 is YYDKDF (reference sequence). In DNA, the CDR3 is TGTGCCACCAGCAGAGACAGGGGAACAAATTCACCCCTCCACTTT. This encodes CATSRDRGTNSPLHF.

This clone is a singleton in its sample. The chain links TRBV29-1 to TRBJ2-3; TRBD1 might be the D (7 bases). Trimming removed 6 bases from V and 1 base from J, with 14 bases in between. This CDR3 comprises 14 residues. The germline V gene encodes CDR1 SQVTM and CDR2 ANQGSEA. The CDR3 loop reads CSVRQGGGTDTQYF. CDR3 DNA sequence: TGCAGCGTGAGACAGGGCGGGGGCACAGATACGCAGTATTTT.

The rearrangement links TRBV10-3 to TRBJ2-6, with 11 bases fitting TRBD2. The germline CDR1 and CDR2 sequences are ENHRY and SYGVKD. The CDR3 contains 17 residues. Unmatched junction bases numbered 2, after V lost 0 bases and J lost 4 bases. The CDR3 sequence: CAISESASGRGANVLTF. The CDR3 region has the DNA TGTGCCATCAGTGAGTCGGCTAGCGGGAGGGGGGCCAACGTCCTGACTTTC.

CDR3 DNA sequence: TGCGCCAGCAGCCAATCCACAGGGGTGCCTGAAGCTTTCTTT. It translates to CASSQSTGVPEAFF. The chain links TRBV4-1 to TRBJ1-1, with 7 bases fitting TRBD1. CDR1 is MGHRA, CDR2 YSYEKL, per germline. The CDR3 has 14 amino acids. V lost 2 bases, J lost 6 bases, and 6 bases stayed unmatched.

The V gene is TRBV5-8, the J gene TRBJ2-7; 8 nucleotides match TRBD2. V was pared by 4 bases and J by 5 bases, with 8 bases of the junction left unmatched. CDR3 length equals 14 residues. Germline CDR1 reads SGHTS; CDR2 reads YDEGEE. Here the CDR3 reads CASSLRTSKHEQYF. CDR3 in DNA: TGTGCCAGCAGCCTAAGGACTAGCAAGCACGAGCAGTACTTC.

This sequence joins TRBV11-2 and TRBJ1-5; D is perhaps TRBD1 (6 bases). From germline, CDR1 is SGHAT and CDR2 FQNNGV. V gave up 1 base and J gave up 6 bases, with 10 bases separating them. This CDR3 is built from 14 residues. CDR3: CASSLVGRGQPQHF. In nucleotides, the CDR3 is TGTGCCAGCAGCTTAGTAGGCAGGGGTCAGCCCCAGCATTTT.

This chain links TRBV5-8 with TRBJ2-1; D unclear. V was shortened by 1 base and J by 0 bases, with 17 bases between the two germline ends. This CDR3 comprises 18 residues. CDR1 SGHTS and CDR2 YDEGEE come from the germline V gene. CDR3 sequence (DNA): TGTGCCAGCAGCTTGACGTCCTCCAGCGTAAGCTCCTACAATGAGCAGTTCTTC. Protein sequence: CASSLTSSSVSSYNEQFF.

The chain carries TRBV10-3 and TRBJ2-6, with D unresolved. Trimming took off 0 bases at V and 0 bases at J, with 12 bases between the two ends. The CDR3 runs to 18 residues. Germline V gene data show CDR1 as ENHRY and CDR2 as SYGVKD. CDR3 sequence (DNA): TGTGCCATCAGTGAGTCGATTAGCAGCCTCTCTGGGGCCAACGTCCTGACTTTC. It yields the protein CAISESISSLSGANVLTF.

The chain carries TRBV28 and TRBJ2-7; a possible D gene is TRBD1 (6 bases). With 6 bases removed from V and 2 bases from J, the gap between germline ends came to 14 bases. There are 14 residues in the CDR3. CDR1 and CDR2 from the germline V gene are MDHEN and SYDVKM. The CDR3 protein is CASSRPQGTYEQYF. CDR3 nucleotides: TGTGCCAGCAGCCGACCCCAGGGGACCTACGAGCAGTACTTC. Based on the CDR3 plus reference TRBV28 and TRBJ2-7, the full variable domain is DVKVTQSSRYLVKRTGEKVFLECVQDMDHENMFWYRQDPGLGLRLIYFSYDVKMKEKGDIPEGYSVSREKKERFSLILESASTNQTSMYLCASSRPQGTYEQYFGPGTRLTVT.

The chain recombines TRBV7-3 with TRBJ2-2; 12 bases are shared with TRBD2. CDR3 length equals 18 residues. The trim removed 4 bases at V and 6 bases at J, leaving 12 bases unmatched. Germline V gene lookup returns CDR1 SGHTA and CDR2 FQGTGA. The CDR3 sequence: CASSSAPPGLAGPGELFF. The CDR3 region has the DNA TGTGCCAGCAGCTCCGCCCCCCCTGGACTAGCGGGGCCCGGGGAGCTGTTTTTT.

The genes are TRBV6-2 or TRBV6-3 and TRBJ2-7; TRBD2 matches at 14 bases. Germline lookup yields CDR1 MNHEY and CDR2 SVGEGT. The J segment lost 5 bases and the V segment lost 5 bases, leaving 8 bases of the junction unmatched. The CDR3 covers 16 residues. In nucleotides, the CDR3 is TGTGCCAGCAGTCGACTAGCGGGAGGGATGGGCAACGAGCAGTACTTC. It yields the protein CASSRLAGGMGNEQYF.

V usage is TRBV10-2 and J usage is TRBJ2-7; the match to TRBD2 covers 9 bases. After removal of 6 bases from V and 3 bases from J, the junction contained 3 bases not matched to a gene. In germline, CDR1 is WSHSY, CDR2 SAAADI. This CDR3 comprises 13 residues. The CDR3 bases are TGCGCCAGCAGCCCGACTAGCGGCTACGAGCAGTACTTC. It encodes CASSPTSGYEQYF.

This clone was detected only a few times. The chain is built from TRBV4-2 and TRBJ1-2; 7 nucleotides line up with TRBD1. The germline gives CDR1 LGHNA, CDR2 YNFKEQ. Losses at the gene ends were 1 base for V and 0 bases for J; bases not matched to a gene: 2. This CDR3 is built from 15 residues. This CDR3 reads CASSQGQGANYGYTF. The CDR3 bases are TGTGCCAGCAGCCAAGGACAGGGAGCTAACTATGGCTACACCTTC.